A selection of T cell receptor beta chains follows, all from one sample in a study of shared clonotypes between healthy human individuals. The assay was immunoSEQ multiplex PCR, and TCRdb's table has in-frame clones only and misses some. Of some 650,000 clones listed, more than 95% are singletons. What was sequenced was naive CD4+ T cells sorted from blood. The receptors here all came from a woman in her twenties or thirties in good health. Both conserved end residues are part of each CDR3. A D gene is named only where the DNA matches it firmly. Rows give clone size only sometimes, using once, few, many, or a class for an expanded clone.

D	size	J	length	V	CDR3	DNA
.	.	TRBJ2-6	15	TRBV7-6	CASSRLSAGANVLTF	TGTGCCAGCAGCCGCCTTAGCGCTGGGGCCAACGTCCTGACTTTC
.	once	TRBJ2-7	13	TRBV10-3	CAISEFTVYEQYF	TGTGCCATCAGTGAATTCACGGTCTACGAGCAGTACTTC
.	.	TRBJ1-5	13	TRBV5-4	CASSFGGLQPQHF	TGTGCCAGCAGCTTTGGGGGCCTACAGCCCCAGCATTTT
TRBD2	once	TRBJ2-3	17	TRBV5-4	CASSLGRTSGRTDTQYF	TGTGCCAGCAGCTTGGGGAGGACTAGCGGGAGGACGGATACGCAGTATTTT
TRBD2	.	TRBJ2-5	14	TRBV4-1	CASSQRGSGETQYF	TGCGCCAGCAGCCAACGCGGGAGTGGGGAGACCCAGTACTTC
TRBD2	.	TRBJ2-7	14	TRBV29-1	CSVGLAGFPYEQYF	TGCAGCGTGGGACTAGCGGGTTTTCCCTACGAGCAGTACTTC
.	.	TRBJ2-7	15	TRBV7-9	CASSLVQQFSSEQYF	TGTGCCAGCAGCTTAGTCCAGCAGTTTTCCTCCGAGCAGTACTTC
TRBD2	.	TRBJ2-7	14	TRBV28	CASTLAGKEFEQYF	TGTGCCAGCACCCTAGCGGGAAAGGAATTCGAGCAGTACTTC
.	.	TRBJ2-4	15	TRBV19	CASSMGGVTKNIQYF	TGTGCCAGTAGTATGGGGGGAGTCACCAAAAACATTCAGTACTTC
.	.	TRBJ2-6	18	TRBV27	CASSPSPLFYSGANVLTF	TGTGCCAGCAGCCCATCACCCCTTTTCTACTCTGGGGCCAACGTCCTGACTTTC
.	.	TRBJ1-3	14	TRBV6-5	CASSYSAGSNTIYF	TGTGCCAGCAGTTACTCTGCAGGATCGAACACCATATATTTT
.	.	TRBJ1-2	13	TRBV10-2	CASSESGSYGYTF	TGCGCCAGCAGTGAGAGCGGTTCCTATGGCTACACCTTC
.	.	TRBJ2-3	12	TRBV10-3	CAISGVADTQYF	TGTGCCATCAGTGGTGTAGCGGATACGCAGTATTTT
.	.	TRBJ2-1	14	TRBV21-1	CASSGRLPYNEQFF	TGTGCCAGCAGTGGGAGACTGCCCTACAATGAGCAGTTCTTC
TRBD2	.	TRBJ2-4	16	TRBV5-1	CASAAGTSWLGNIQYF	TGCGCCAGCGCCGCCGGGACTAGCTGGCTGGGAAACATTCAGTACTTC
.	.	TRBJ2-7	16	TRBV21-1	CASSSPRGLRDYEQYF	TGTGCCAGCAGCTCTCCTCGAGGGCTGAGGGACTACGAGCAGTACTTC
.	.	TRBJ1-4	15	TRBV4-1	CASSQEGHINEKLFF	TGCGCCAGCAGCCAAGAGGGACATATCAATGAAAAACTGTTTTTT
.	.	TRBJ1-4	13	TRBV25-1	CASSDSPSEKLFF	TGTGCCAGCAGCGACTCCCCTTCTGAAAAACTGTTTTTT
TRBD1	once	TRBJ2-5	16	TRBV6-5	CASSSLRTGLWETQYF	TGTGCCAGCAGTTCCTTAAGGACAGGTCTATGGGAGACCCAGTACTTC
.	.	TRBJ1-1	17	TRBV2	CASSERAATDLNTEAFF	TGTGCCAGCAGTGAAAGGGCAGCAACTGATTTGAACACTGAAGCTTTCTTT
.	.	TRBJ1-4	14	TRBV28	CASSLRFTLEKLFF	TGTGCCAGCAGTTTAAGGTTTACTCTTGAAAAACTGTTTTTT